The 15 T cell receptor beta chains reported below all come from one sample, sequenced in a study of T cell responses to AZD1222 COVID-19 vaccine. Assay used: immunoSEQ multiplex PCR; TCRdb lists only in-frame clones, some missing. This table holds over 150,000 clones, approximately 93% found once. Sample: peripheral blood, taken 28 days after the second AZD1222 dose. Source of these receptors: an adult who received the AZD1222 COVID-19 vaccine.

The chain uses TRBV7-2 and TRBJ1-6; D is unresolved. In germline, CDR1 is SGHTA, CDR2 FQGNSA. The germline V and J ends were trimmed by 5 bases and 5 bases, with 13 bases remaining between them. CDR3 length equals 15 residues. DNA for the CDR3: TGTGCCAGCAGCCCGGGATTTACACATAATTCACCCCTCCACTTT. Its protein product is CASSPGFTHNSPLHF.

This clone has just a few counts. The chain is built from TRBV4-1 and TRBJ1-5, with 7 bases lining up with TRBD1. Germline V gives CDR1 MGHRA, CDR2 YSYEKL. Trimming cost V 2 bases and J 6 bases; bases outside gene matches: 4. The CDR3 sequence is 14 residues long. The CDR3 nucleotides are TGCGCCAGCAGCCAACCACAGGGGAGTCAGCCCCAGCATTTT. The encoded protein is CASSQPQGSQPQHF.

The chain joins TRBV19 to TRBJ1-1; D uncertain. V dropped 2 bases and J dropped 0 bases, with 7 bases sitting between them. CDR3 length: 14 amino acids. Germline V CDR1 and CDR2: LNHDA, SQIVND (reference sequence). The CDR3 DNA reads as TGTGCCAGTAGTATACAAGTTTTGAACACTGAAGCTTTCTTT. Translating it yields CASSIQVLNTEAFF.

This chain uses TRBV28 with TRBJ1-5; tentatively, D is TRBD1 (6 bases). The CDR3 consists of 18 residues. CDR1 is MDHEN and CDR2 is SYDVKM in the germline V gene. Trimming removed 2 bases from V and 5 bases from J, with 22 bases in between. Here the CDR3 DNA reads TGTGCCAGCAGTTTAACTCAACCGGGACACACAAACCATCAGCCCCAGCATTTT. The encoded protein is CASSLTQPGHTNHQPQHF.

The genes are TRBV4-2 and TRBJ2-7; maybe TRBD1 (5 bases). This CDR3 is built from 17 residues. The V and J ends lost 0 bases and 4 bases respectively, with 19 bases between them. Per the germline V gene, CDR1 is LGHNA and CDR2 is YNFKEQ. In DNA, the CDR3 is TGTGCCAGCAGCCAAGATAGTGGGGCACATCATTTGTACGAGCAGTACTTC. This translates into CASSQDSGAHHLYEQYF.

This chain uses TRBV30 with TRBJ2-7; 12 bases fit TRBD2. The CDR3 sequence is 18 residues long. Trimming at V came to 0 bases and at J to 0 bases, leaving 9 bases not matched to a gene. Germline CDR1 is GTSNPN and CDR2 is SVGIG (reference sequence). CDR3 protein: CAWSVLGRTSGDSYEQYF. The CDR3 bases are TGTGCCTGGAGTGTACTTGGGAGGACTAGCGGGGACTCCTACGAGCAGTACTTC.

This chain links TRBV24-1 with TRBJ1-2; D gene unclear. In germline, CDR1 is KGHDR, CDR2 SFDVKD. The V end was cut by 4 bases, the J end by 3 bases, with 11 bases between. The CDR3 length is 14 residues. The CDR3 region has the DNA TGTGCCACCAGTGACGCCGGGGTTTACTATGGCTACACCTTC. This gives the protein CATSDAGVYYGYTF.

The chain carries TRBV2 and TRBJ2-5; 7 bases agree with TRBD1. This CDR3 spans 14 amino acids. Trimming removed 6 bases from V and 2 bases from J; junction bases left unmatched: 6. Germline V gene data show CDR1 as SNHLY and CDR2 as FYNNEI. This chain's CDR3 is CASRLDRSQETQYF. The CDR3 DNA follows: TGTGCCAGCAGATTGGACAGGTCGCAAGAGACCCAGTACTTC.

The J gene is TRBJ2-7, the V gene TRBV7-9; weak D call: TRBD1 (5 bases). Germline CDR1 SEHNR, CDR2 FQNEAQ (reference sequence). Trimming left V 4 bases short and J 2 bases short, with 15 bases between. This CDR3 comprises 15 residues. In DNA, the CDR3 is TGTGCCAGCAGCTACCAGGGCCAATCAACCTACGAGCAGTACTTC. It translates to CASSYQGQSTYEQYF.

Written as DNA, the CDR3 is TGTGCCAGCAGTTCAGGGGGGTACACCGGGGAGCTGTTTTTT. This sequence encodes CASSSGGYTGELFF. This chain uses TRBV6-2 or TRBV6-3 with TRBJ2-2, with a tentative D call TRBD1 (7 bases). V was clipped by 4 bases and J by 3 bases, with 9 bases between them. Germline assignment: CDR1 MNHEY and CDR2 SVGEGT. The CDR3 runs to 14 residues.

The V gene is TRBV7-9, the J gene TRBJ2-7; 9 bases match TRBD1. Germline V lookup: CDR1 SEHNR, CDR2 FQNEAQ (reference sequence). The length of the CDR3 is 13 residues. Germline trimming cut 8 bases from V and 3 bases from J; bases unmatched to any gene: 5. The CDR3 DNA sequence: TGTGCCAGCGGACAGGGGAGCTTCTACGAGCAGTACTTC. Translation: CASGQGSFYEQYF.

This chain uses TRBV29-1 with TRBJ1-1; D remains ambiguous. V lost 4 bases, J lost 1 base, and 4 bases lay in between. Germline V lookup: CDR1 SQVTM, CDR2 ANQGSEA. There are 11 residues in the CDR3. As DNA, the CDR3 is TGCAGCGTTGTAGAGAACACTGAAGCTTTCTTT. Translated, it gives CSVVENTEAFF.

The rearrangement links TRBV18 to TRBJ1-1, with TRBD1 matching over 12 bases. V lost 6 bases to trimming and J lost 1 base; unmatched junction nucleotides: 6. This CDR3 has 16 residues. Germline V lookup: CDR1 KGHSH, CDR2 LQKENI. The CDR3 protein is CASSPGQGATNTEAFF. For the CDR3, the DNA is TGTGCCAGCTCGCCGGGACAGGGGGCCACGAACACTGAAGCTTTCTTT.

The chain couples TRBV7-8 to TRBJ1-2; the match to TRBD1 covers 7 bases. This CDR3 region has 13 residues. The germline V gene encodes CDR1 SGHVS and CDR2 FQNEAQ. The V gene end was trimmed by 3 bases and the J gene end by 5 bases; junction bases not matched to a gene: 3. CDR3 residues: CASSFDRVYGYTF. Here the CDR3 DNA reads TGTGCCAGCAGCTTTGACAGGGTTTATGGCTACACCTTC.

The V and J genes are TRBV5-1 and TRBJ2-2, with 7 bases fitting TRBD1. V trimming: 6 bases; J trimming: 5 bases; junction bases outside the gene matches: 4. Germline CDR1 and CDR2: SGHRS and YFSETQ. This CDR3 has 13 amino acids. CDR3 coding DNA: TGCGCCAGCAAGACAGGGTCGACCGGGGAGCTGTTTTTT. Its translation is CASKTGSTGELFF.